Listed below are T cell receptor beta chains from one sample, sequenced in a study of blood T cells in healthy people across ages. TCRdb reprocessed the 5' RACE reads with MiXCR, giving one entry per CDR3 protein. The repertoire holds 1.5 million to 2 million distinct CDR3 sequences, with roughly 49% as singletons. The sequencing input was blood. The receptors come from a woman aged 40 to 49 in good health. Each CDR3 is given with its conserved first and last residue. D genes are given only for firm matches. Not all rows give a size; the values are once, few, many and, for expanded clones, a class.

j_call,d_call,clone_size,v_call,cdr3_nt,cdr3_aa
TRBJ2-3,NA,NA,TRBV6-5,TGTGCCAGCAGTTACTCGGCTAGTTCTGCAGATACGCAGTATTTT,CASSYSASSADTQYF
TRBJ2-7,TRBD1,few,TRBV12-3/TRBV12-4,TGTGCCAGCAGCCTGGGACAGGCCCAGTACGAGCAGTACTTC,CASSLGQAQYEQYF
TRBJ2-7,TRBD2,NA,TRBV25-1,TGTGCCAGCAGTGCCCGAGGTCTAGCGGGAGGCGAGCAGTACTTC,CASSARGLAGGEQYF
TRBJ2-7,TRBD1,NA,TRBV5-6,TGTGCCAGCAGCCAGGGACAGGCGGGGGAGCAGTACTTC,CASSQGQAGEQYF
TRBJ2-3,TRBD2,NA,TRBV7-6,TGTGCCAGCAGCTGGGGACTAGCGGGGGGGGGTACAGATACGCAGTATTTT,CASSWGLAGGGTDTQYF
TRBJ2-5,TRBD2,few,TRBV5-1,TGCGCCAGCAGCACTAGCGGGGGCGGAGAGACCCAGTACTTC,CASSTSGGGETQYF
TRBJ2-3,TRBD2,many,TRBV4-1,TGCGCCAGCAGCCAAGATCCACCTAGCGGGGGGCTCACAGATACGCAGTATTTT,CASSQDPPSGGLTDTQYF
TRBJ1-1,NA,NA,TRBV29-1,TGCAGCGCAAATGGGGGTAACACTGAAGCTTTCTTT,CSANGGNTEAFF
TRBJ2-1,TRBD1,NA,TRBV20-1,TGCAGTGCTAGATCTGGGACAGGGTCCCATGAGCAGTTCTTC,CSARSGTGSHEQFF
TRBJ2-5,NA,NA,TRBV7-9,TGTGCCAGCAGCCCGATATCAGGGGGGGAGACCCAGTACTTC,CASSPISGGETQYF
TRBJ2-1,NA,NA,TRBV10-2,TGCGCCATCCAGGGCTATAACTACAATGAGCAGTTCTTC,CAIQGYNYNEQFF
TRBJ2-1,NA,NA,TRBV24-1,TGTGCCACCAGCGTAACAGGGAACAATGAGCAGTTCTTC,CATSVTGNNEQFF
TRBJ1-1,NA,few,TRBV6-5,TGTGCCAGCAGTTACTCGACACAGGGGAACACTGAAGCTTTCTTT,CASSYSTQGNTEAFF
TRBJ1-5,NA,NA,TRBV5-1,TGCGCCAGCAGTCGGGAGGGACGGAAATCAGAGCCCCAGCATTTT,CASSREGRKSEPQHF
TRBJ2-1,TRBD1,NA,TRBV25-1,TGTGCCAGCAGTGAATCGGGACAGGGTATCTATTCGGTCCAGTTCTTC,CASSESGQGIYSVQFF
TRBJ2-7,NA,few,TRBV29-1,TGCAGCGTTGTTGGGGATGGCAACGAGCAGTACTTC,CSVVGDGNEQYF
TRBJ2-3,NA,many,TRBV29-1,TGCAGCGTTGAGGACACAGATACGCAGTATTTT,CSVEDTDTQYF
TRBJ2-5,NA,NA,TRBV28,TGTGCCAGCACCGGACAGATAATTGGAGAGACCCAGTACTTC,CASTGQIIGETQYF
TRBJ1-4,TRBD1,few,TRBV27,TGTGCCAGCAGTATGACAGGGGGGAATGAAAAACTGTTTTTT,CASSMTGGNEKLFF
TRBJ2-1,TRBD1,few,TRBV28,TGTGCCAGCAGTTCTCCGACCGACAGGGATGAGCAGTTCTTC,CASSSPTDRDEQFF
TRBJ2-6,TRBD2,few,TRBV10-3,TGTGCCATCAGGCCTGAACTAGCGGGCGGGCCCCCTTCTGGGGCCAACGTCCTGACTTTC,CAIRPELAGGPPSGANVLTF
TRBJ1-4,TRBD1,NA,TRBV20-1,TGCAGTGGTCGGGACAGGGGGCGCTTAAATGAAAAACTGTTTTTT,CSGRDRGRLNEKLFF
TRBJ2-1,TRBD2,NA,TRBV6-5,TGTGCCAGCAGTTACGGGCGGGGGACCTACAATGAGCAGTTCTTC,CASSYGRGTYNEQFF
TRBJ2-2,NA,NA,TRBV7-9,TGTGCCAGCAGATTAGACGGGAACACCGGGGAGCTGTTTTTT,CASRLDGNTGELFF
TRBJ2-5,TRBD1,NA,TRBV10-3,TGTGCCATCGGGACAGGGAACCAAGAGACCCAGTACTTC,CAIGTGNQETQYF
TRBJ2-5,NA,NA,TRBV7-9,TGTGCCAGCAGCTTTGAGACAGGACCTACATCATACAGCGACAATGAGCAGTACTTC,CASSFETGPTSYSDNEQYF
TRBJ2-3,NA,NA,TRBV4-1,TGCGCCAGCAGCCCAAATGCCGGTAGCTTCGCAGATACGCAGTATTTT,CASSPNAGSFADTQYF
TRBJ2-4,NA,NA,TRBV4-2,TGTGCCAGCAGCCAAGAACCGGGACAACAAAACATTCAGTACTTC,CASSQEPGQQNIQYF
TRBJ2-1,NA,NA,TRBV6-5,TGTGCCAGCAGAAACCGGGACCCCCAGGAGCAGTTCTTC,CASRNRDPQEQFF
TRBJ2-3,TRBD1,few,TRBV13,TGTGCCAGCAGCTCGGGGACAGACCGCACAGATACGCAGTATTTT,CASSSGTDRTDTQYF
TRBJ2-3,NA,few,TRBV7-2,TGTGCCAGCAGCTTAGCGGGGCCCCAGGCAGATACGCAGTATTTT,CASSLAGPQADTQYF
TRBJ2-3,NA,NA,TRBV3-1,TGTGCCAGCAGCCAAGCAGTTACCTCTTTGTGGGATACGCAGTATTTT,CASSQAVTSLWDTQYF
TRBJ2-5,TRBD2,NA,TRBV4-1,TGCGCCAGCAGCCATGTGGGACTAGCGGGGGGAGAGACCCAGTACTTC,CASSHVGLAGGETQYF
TRBJ2-1,NA,few,TRBV10-2,TGCGCCAGCAGTGAATACAGCAACAATGAGCAGTTCTTC,CASSEYSNNEQFF
TRBJ2-1,TRBD1,few,TRBV25-1,TGTGCCAGCAGTGCCCGACAGGGGGGCAATGAGCAGTTCTTC,CASSARQGGNEQFF
TRBJ2-7,TRBD2,NA,TRBV6-6,TGTGCCAGCAGTTACTTAGCGGGGAATCAGTACTTC,CASSYLAGNQYF
TRBJ1-6,NA,NA,TRBV12-3/TRBV12-4,TGTGCCAGCAGTTTAACGGACAGCAATAATTCACCCCTCCACTTT,CASSLTDSNNSPLHF
TRBJ2-6,NA,few,TRBV9,TGTGCCAGCAGCGTAATCATAGGGGGCTCTGGGGCCAACGTCCTGACTTTC,CASSVIIGGSGANVLTF
TRBJ1-2,TRBD1,NA,TRBV9,TGTGCCAGCAGCGTAGCGGGACAGGGGGCAAATGGCTACACCTTC,CASSVAGQGANGYTF
TRBJ1-2,NA,NA,TRBV20-1,TGCAGTGCTAGAGATGATAGGGTAGCCGGCTACACCTTC,CSARDDRVAGYTF
TRBJ2-3,NA,NA,TRBV9,TGTGCCAGCAGCGACCAGGTTCACACAGATACGCAGTATTTT,CASSDQVHTDTQYF
TRBJ2-3,TRBD1,once,TRBV11-1,TGTGCCAGCAGCGACCGACAGGGCCCAGATACGCAGTATTTT,CASSDRQGPDTQYF
TRBJ2-2,TRBD1,NA,TRBV4-3,TGCGCCAGCAGCCAAGGCCCGACAGGGGTAGGGGAGCTGTTTTTT,CASSQGPTGVGELFF
TRBJ2-5,NA,NA,TRBV20-1,TGCAGTGCTAGGGACGGGACATCCCAACGGGGGACCCAGTACTTC,CSARDGTSQRGTQYF
TRBJ2-1,TRBD2,NA,TRBV20-1,TGCAGTGCGTGGACTAGCGGGGGGCTGAATACCTACAATGAGCAGTTCTTC,CSAWTSGGLNTYNEQFF
TRBJ2-5,NA,few,TRBV20-1,TGCAGTGCTAGGAACCCGAGAGGGACCCAGTACTTC,CSARNPRGTQYF